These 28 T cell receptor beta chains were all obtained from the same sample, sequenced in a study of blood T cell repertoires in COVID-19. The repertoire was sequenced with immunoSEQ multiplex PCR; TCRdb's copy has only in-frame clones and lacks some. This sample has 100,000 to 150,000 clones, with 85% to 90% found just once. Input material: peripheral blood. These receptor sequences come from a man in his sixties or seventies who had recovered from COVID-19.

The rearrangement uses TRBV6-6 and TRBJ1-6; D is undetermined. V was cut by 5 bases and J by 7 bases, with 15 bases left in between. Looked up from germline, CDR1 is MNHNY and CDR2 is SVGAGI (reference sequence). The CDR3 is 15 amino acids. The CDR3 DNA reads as TGTGCCAGCAGTCCCCATTGGACTGAGAATTCACCCCTCCACTTT. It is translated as CASSPHWTENSPLHF.

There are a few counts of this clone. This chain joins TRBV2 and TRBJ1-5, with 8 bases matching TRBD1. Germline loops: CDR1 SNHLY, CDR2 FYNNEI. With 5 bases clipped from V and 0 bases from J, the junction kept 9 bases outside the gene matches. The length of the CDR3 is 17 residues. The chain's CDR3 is CASSRDRTVGSNQPQHF. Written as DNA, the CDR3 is TGTGCCAGCAGTCGGGACAGGACGGTAGGTAGCAATCAGCCCCAGCATTTT.

The chain's CDR3 is CASSARTSGRARGEQFF. CDR3 DNA sequence: TGTGCCAGCAGTGCCCGGACTAGCGGGAGGGCAAGGGGGGAGCAGTTCTTC. The rearrangement joins TRBV6-2 or TRBV6-3 to TRBJ2-1, with 15 bases lining up with TRBD2. CDR1 MNHEY and CDR2 SVGEGT come from the germline V gene. The CDR3 consists of 17 residues. V lost 5 bases to trimming and J lost 10 bases; unmatched junction nucleotides: 12.

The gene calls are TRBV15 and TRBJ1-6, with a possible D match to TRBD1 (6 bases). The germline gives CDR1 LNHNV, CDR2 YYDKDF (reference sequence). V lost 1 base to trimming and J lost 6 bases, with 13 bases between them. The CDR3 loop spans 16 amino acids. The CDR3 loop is CATSRGGPETNSPLHF. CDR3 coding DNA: TGTGCCACCAGCAGAGGGGGGCCAGAGACTAATTCACCCCTCCACTTT.

CDR3 residues: CASNFPGYPDTQYF. The DNA for the CDR3 is TGTGCCAGCAACTTTCCGGGTTATCCAGATACGCAGTATTTT. This chain connects TRBV27 to TRBJ2-3; D uncertain. Per germline, CDR1 MNHEY and CDR2 SMNVEV (reference sequence). The CDR3 loop spans 14 amino acids. Trimming removed 7 bases from V and 4 bases from J, with 15 bases in between.

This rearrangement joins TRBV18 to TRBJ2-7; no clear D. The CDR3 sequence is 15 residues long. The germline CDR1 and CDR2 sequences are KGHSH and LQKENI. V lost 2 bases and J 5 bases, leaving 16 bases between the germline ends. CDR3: CASSPSHATPHEQYF. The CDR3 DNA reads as TGTGCCAGCTCACCATCCCATGCTACTCCCCACGAGCAGTACTTC.

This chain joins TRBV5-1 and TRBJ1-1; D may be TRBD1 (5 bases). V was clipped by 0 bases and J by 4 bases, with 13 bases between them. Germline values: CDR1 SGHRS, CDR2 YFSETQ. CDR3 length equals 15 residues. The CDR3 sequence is CASSLGRGEVTEAFF. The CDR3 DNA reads TGCGCCAGCAGCTTGGGGCGGGGGGAGGTCACTGAAGCTTTCTTT.

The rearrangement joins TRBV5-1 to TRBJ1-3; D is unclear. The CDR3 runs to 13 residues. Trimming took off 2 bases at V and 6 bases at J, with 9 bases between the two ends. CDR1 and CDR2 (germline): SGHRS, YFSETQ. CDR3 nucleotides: TGCGCCAGCAGCTTCGAAGCGGAAAACACCATATATTTT. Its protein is CASSFEAENTIYF.

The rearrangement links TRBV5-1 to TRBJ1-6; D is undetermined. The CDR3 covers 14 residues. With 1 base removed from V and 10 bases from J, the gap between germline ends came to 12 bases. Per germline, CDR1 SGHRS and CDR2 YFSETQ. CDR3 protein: CASSLSREESPLHF. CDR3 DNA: TGCGCCAGCAGCTTGTCGCGGGAGGAATCACCCCTCCACTTT.

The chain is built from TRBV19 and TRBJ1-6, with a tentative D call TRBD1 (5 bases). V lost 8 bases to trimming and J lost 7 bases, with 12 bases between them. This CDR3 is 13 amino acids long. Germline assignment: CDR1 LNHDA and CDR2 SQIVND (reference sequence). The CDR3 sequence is CASRRGINSPLHF. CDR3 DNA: TGTGCCAGTCGCCGGGGGATCAATTCACCCCTCCACTTT.

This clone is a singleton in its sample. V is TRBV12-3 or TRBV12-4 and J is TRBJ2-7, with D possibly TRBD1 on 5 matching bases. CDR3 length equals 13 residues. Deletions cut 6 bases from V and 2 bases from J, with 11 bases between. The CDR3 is CASSSDKPYEQYF. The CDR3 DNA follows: TGTGCCAGCAGCTCGGACAAGCCCTACGAGCAGTACTTC.

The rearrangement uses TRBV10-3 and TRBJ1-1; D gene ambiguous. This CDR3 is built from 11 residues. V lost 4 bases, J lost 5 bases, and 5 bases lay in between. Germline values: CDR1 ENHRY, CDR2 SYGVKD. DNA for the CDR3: TGTGCCATCAGTGGAGGGACTGAAGCTTTCTTT. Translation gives CAISGGTEAFF.

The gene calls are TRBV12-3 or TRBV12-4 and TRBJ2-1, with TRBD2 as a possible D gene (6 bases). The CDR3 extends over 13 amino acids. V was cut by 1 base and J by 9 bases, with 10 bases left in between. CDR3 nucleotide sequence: TGTGCCAGCAGTTTAGTAGCGGAGTCTGAGCAGTTCTTC. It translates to CASSLVAESEQFF.

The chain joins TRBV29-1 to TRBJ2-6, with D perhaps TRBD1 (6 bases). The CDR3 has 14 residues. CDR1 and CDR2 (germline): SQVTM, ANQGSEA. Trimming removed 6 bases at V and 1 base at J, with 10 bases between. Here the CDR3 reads CSVLRGSGANVLTF. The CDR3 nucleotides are TGCAGCGTACTCAGGGGTTCTGGGGCCAACGTCCTGACTTTC.

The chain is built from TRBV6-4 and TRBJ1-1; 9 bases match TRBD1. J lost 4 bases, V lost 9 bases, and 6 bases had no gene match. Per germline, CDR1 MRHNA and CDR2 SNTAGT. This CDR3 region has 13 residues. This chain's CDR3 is CASRTGVGTEAFF. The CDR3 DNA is TGTGCCAGTAGGACAGGGGTCGGCACTGAAGCTTTCTTT.

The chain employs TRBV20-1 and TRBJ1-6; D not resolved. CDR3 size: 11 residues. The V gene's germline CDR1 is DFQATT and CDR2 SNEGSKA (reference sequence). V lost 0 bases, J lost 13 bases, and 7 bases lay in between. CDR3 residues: CSARDEGPLHF. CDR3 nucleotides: TGCAGTGCTAGAGACGAGGGTCCCCTCCACTTT.

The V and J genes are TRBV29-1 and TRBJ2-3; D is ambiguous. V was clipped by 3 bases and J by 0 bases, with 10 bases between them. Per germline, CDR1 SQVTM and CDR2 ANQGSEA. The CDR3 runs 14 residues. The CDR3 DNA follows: TGCAGCGTTGAGAGAGCGTCTAGCACAGATACGCAGTATTTT. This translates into CSVERASSTDTQYF.

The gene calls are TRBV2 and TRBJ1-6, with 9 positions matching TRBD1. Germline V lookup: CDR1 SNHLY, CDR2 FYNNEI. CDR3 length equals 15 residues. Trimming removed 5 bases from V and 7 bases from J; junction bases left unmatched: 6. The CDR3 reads CASSLSGTGNSPLHF. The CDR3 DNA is TGTGCCAGCAGTCTTTCCGGGACAGGGAATTCACCCCTCCACTTT.

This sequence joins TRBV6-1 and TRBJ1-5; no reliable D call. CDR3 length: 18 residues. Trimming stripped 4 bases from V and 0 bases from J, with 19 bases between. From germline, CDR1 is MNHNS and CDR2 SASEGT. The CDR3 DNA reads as TGTGCCAGCAGTGTCCTTTTTCAAGACATTTTTAGCAATCAGCCCCAGCATTTT. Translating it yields CASSVLFQDIFSNQPQHF.

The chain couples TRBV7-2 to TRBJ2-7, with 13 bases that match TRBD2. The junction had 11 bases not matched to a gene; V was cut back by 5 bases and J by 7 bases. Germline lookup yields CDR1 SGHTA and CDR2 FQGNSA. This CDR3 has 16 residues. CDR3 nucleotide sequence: TGTGCCAGCAGCAAAGCATCCTCGGGACTAGCGGGGGAGCAGTACTTC. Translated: CASSKASSGLAGEQYF.

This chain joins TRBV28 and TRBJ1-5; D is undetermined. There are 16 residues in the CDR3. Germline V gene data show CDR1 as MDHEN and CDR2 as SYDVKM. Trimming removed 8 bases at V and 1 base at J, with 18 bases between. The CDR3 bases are TGTGCCAGCGGCCGGCGGGCGTTTGGGAGCAATCAGCCCCAGCATTTT. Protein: CASGRRAFGSNQPQHF.

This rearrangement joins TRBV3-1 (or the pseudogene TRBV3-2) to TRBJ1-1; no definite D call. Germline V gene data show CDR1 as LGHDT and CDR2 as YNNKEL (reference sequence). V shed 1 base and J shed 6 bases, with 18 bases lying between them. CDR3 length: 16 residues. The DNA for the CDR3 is TGTGCCAGCAGCCAAGTTTTCGGAGGCGACGGATCTGAAGCTTTCTTT. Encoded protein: CASSQVFGGDGSEAFF.

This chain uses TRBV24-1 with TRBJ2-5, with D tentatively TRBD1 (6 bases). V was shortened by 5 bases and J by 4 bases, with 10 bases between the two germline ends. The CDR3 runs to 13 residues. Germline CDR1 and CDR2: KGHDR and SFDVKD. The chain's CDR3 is CATSGQGLETQYF. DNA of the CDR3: TGTGCCACCAGTGGGCAGGGGTTAGAGACCCAGTACTTC.

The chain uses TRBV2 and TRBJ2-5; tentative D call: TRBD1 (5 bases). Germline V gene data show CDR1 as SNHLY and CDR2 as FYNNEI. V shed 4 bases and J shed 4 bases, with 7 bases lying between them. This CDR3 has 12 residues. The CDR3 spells CASSVQGETQYF. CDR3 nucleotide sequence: TGTGCCAGCAGTGTCCAGGGAGAGACCCAGTACTTC.

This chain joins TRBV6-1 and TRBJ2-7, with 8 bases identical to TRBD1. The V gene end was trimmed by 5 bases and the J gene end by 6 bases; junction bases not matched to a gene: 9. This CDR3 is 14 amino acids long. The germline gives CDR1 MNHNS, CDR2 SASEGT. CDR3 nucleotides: TGTGCCAGCAGTTCCCGGACAGGGTTCGGCGAGCAGTACTTC. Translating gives CASSSRTGFGEQYF.

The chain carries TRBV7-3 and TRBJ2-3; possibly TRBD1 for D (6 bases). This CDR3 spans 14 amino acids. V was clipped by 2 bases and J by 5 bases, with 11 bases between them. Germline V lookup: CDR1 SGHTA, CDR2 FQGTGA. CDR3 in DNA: TGTGCCAGCAGCTTAGCCGGGACAATAGATACGCAGTATTTT. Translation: CASSLAGTIDTQYF.

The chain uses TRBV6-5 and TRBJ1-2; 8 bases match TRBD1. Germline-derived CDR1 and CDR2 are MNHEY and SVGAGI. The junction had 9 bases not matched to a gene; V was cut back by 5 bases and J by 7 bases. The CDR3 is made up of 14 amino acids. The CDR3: CASSPITGGSGYTF. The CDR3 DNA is TGTGCCAGCAGTCCGATCACAGGGGGTTCTGGCTACACCTTC.

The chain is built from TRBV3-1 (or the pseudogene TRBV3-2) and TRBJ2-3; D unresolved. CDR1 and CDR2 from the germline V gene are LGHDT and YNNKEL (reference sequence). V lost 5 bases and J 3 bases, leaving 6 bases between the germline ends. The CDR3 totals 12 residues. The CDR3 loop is CASSFYTDTQYF. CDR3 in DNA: TGTGCCAGCAGCTTTTATACAGATACGCAGTATTTT.